The clone carrying this T cell receptor beta chain was found a few times. What it binds is not known. This entry is derived from a study of cytomegalovirus exposure and HLA in healthy donors. Study observations and caveats: In vitro experiments confirmed that three CMV-associated chains were specific for CMV antigens.

Trimming pared 4 bases from V and 2 bases from J, leaving 11 bases between. CDR1 is SGHVT, CDR2 SQSDAQ, per germline. The CDR3 has 15 residues. PCR involved 60 Vbeta and 13 Jbeta primers. TCRdb keeps only in-frame clones here, not all; method: immunoSEQ multiplex PCR. Of approximately 150,000 clones listed, 60% to 80% are singletons. At the time of sampling, donors were nominally healthy, though unrecorded immune exposures were likely. Sequences were obtained from PBMCs. The clonotype originates from a man aged 35-49 years in good health and CMV-seropositive. The V and J genes are TRBV7-4 and TRBJ1-4; D is possibly TRBD1 (5 bases). The CDR3 region has the DNA TGTGCCAGCAGCTCTCAGGGTTATACTAATGAAAAACTGTTTTTT. Translated, it gives CASSSQGYTNEKLFF.